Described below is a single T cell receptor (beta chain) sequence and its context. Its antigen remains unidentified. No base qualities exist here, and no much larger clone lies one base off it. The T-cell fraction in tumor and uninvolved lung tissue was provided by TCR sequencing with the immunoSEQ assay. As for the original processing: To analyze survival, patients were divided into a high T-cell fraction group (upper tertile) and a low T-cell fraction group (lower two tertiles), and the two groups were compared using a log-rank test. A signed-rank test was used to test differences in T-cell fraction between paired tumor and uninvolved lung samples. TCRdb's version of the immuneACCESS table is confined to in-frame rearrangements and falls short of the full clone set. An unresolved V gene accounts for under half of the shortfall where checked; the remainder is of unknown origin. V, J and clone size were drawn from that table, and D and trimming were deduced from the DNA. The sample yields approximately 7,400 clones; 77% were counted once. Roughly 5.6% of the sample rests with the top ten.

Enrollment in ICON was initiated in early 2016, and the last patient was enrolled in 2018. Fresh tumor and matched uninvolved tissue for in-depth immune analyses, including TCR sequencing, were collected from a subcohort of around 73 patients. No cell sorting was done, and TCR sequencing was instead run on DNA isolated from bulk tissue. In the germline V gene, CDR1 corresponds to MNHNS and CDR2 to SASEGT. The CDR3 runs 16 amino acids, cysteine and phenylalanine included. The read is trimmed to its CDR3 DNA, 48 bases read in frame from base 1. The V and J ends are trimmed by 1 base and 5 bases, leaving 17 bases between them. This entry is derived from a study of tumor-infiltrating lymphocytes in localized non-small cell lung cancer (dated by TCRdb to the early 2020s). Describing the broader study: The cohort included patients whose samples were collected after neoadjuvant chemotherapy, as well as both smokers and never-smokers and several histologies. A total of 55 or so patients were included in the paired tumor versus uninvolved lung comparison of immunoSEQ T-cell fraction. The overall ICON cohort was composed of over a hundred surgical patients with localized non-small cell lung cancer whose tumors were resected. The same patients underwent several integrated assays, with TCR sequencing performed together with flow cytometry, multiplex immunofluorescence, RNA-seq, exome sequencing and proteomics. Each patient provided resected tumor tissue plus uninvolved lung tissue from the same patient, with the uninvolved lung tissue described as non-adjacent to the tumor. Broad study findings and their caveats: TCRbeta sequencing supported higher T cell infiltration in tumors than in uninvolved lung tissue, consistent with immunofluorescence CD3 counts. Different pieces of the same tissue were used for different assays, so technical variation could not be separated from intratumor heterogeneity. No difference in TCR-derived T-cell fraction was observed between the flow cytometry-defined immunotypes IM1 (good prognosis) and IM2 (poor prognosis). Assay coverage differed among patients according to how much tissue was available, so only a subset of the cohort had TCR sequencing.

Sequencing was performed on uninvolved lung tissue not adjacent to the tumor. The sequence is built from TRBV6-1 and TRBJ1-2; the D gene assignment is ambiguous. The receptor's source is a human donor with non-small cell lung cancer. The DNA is TGTGCCAGCAGTGAAGACGTCAGAACGAAGGCTTATGGCTACACCTTC. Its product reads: CASSEDVRTKAYGYTF.